The 4 T cell receptor beta chains presented below share a single source sample, sequenced in a study of post-analysis software for immune sequencing data. cDNA libraries for TCR beta contained unique molecular identifiers. A single record per CDR3 protein comes from TCRdb applying MiXCR to the PCR reads. The data show 500,000 to 600,000 distinct CDR3 sequences, with 44% seen just once and about 1.8% held by the top ten. Their cognate antigens are unknown. Findings and limits, study-wide: Higher frequency in patients than in controls was seen for about five TRBV segments, with TRBV5-6, TRBV5-1 and TRBV20-1 among them.

Sequencing was carried out using blood. Receptors originate from a girl aged 10 to 17 with multiple sclerosis.

This rearrangement joins TRBV7-2 to TRBJ2-3, with D unresolved. V was cut by 1 base and J by 6 bases, with 8 bases left in between. Germline V gives CDR1 SGHTA, CDR2 FQGNSA. The CDR3 extends over 13 amino acids. Written as DNA, the CDR3 is TGTGCCAGCAGCTTAGGCTCGTCGGATACGCAGTATTTT. Translated: CASSLGSSDTQYF. The full variable domain, its missing parts supplied by reference TRBV7-2 and TRBJ2-3, is GAGVSQSPSNKVTEKGKDVELRCDPISGHTALYWYRQSLGQGLEFLIYFQGNSAPDKSGLPSDRFSAERTGGSVSTLTIQRTQQEDSAVYLCASSLGSSDTQYFGPGTRLTVL.

This clonotype was seen a few times. The junction and the germline gene differ at one end; a read error may be behind it. The rearrangement uses TRBV12-3 or TRBV12-4 and TRBJ1-5, with D perhaps matching TRBD1 (5 bases). The CDR3 spans 13 residues. CDR3 sequence reads: CAGSSGGGQPQHF. The CDR3 DNA follows: TGTGCCGGCAGTTCGGGGGGAGGACAGCCCCAGCATTTT.

This clonotype was seen more than once but under ten times. The chain couples TRBV5-1 to TRBJ2-1; 12 bases match TRBD2. CDR1 SGHRS and CDR2 YFSETQ come from the germline V gene. V was pared by 4 bases and J by 4 bases, with 6 bases of the junction left unmatched. The CDR3 is made up of 16 amino acids. CDR3: CASSPGLAGPYNEQFF. CDR3 coding DNA: TGCGCCAGCAGCCCGGGACTAGCGGGCCCTTACAATGAGCAGTTCTTC. The variable domain in full, with the rest retrieved from reference TRBV5-1 and TRBJ2-1, is KAGVTQTPRYLIKTRGQQVTLSCSPISGHRSVSWYQQTPGQGLQFLFEYFSETQRNKGNFPGRFSGRQFSNSRSEMNVSTLELGDSALYLCASSPGLAGPYNEQFFGPGTRLTVL.

This clonotype was found a few times. The V call is TRBV20-1, the J call TRBJ2-3, with TRBD1 as a possible D gene (6 bases). V lost 5 bases and J 0 bases, leaving 12 bases between the germline ends. Germline CDR1 is DFQATT and CDR2 is SNEGSKA (reference sequence). The CDR3 has 14 residues. The CDR3: CSASRQESTDTQYF. CDR3 sequence (DNA): TGCAGTGCTTCCCGACAGGAGAGCACAGATACGCAGTATTTT.